The sequence of this TCR beta chain was determined in a study of T-cell reconstitution after alpha-beta-depleted transplantation in children. The study, taken as a whole, reports: Reportedly, roughly two months post-transplant, alpha-beta T cells arose from several hundred expanded graft clones.

This CDR3 spans 15 amino acids. V lost 7 bases, J lost 5 bases, and 11 bases stayed unmatched. Germline CDR1 reads MDHEN; CDR2 reads SYDVKM. It was with unique molecular identifiers that the TCRbeta library was prepared. Using its own MiXCR run on the PCR reads, TCRdb lists one record per CDR3 protein. The table has a few hundred thousand distinct CDR3 sequences, 25% to 30% seen once. The sample holds a few counts of this clonotype. Its antigen is still unknown. The receptor's source is a boy in the first two years of life with Wiskott-Aldrich syndrome, due to receive a stem cell transplant. The chain is built from TRBV28 and TRBJ2-1; 7 positions agree with TRBD1. The sequences come from PBMCs, collected before TCRalphabeta/CD19-depleted stem cell transplant. The CDR3 coding sequence is TGTGCCAGCACCCCGGTGACAGGGCCGAACAATGAGCAGTTCTTC. Amino acids: CASTPVTGPNNEQFF.